At least ten counts were recorded for the clone carrying this T cell receptor beta chain. What it binds is unknown. The CDR3 is 16 residues long. The ends lost 2 bases at V and 2 bases at J; junction bases unmatched: 6. CDR1 is MNHEY and CDR2 is SVGAGI in the germline V gene. This entry belongs to a study of T-cell reconstitution after alpha-beta-depleted transplantation in children. Overall study findings and caveats: The study traced high day-60 TCRbeta diversity in some patients to surviving recipient T cells and thymic progenitors. Several hundred graft clones that had expanded were reportedly the source of alpha-beta T cells about two months after transplant. One year after transplant, T-cell counts and diversity came mostly from newly produced T cells.

As it was prepared, the TCRbeta library received unique molecular identifiers. One entry per CDR3 protein results from TCRdb running MiXCR on the PCR reads. The data show about 240,000 distinct CDR3 sequences, 25% seen once. This chain uses TRBV6-5 with TRBJ2-5, with TRBD1 matching 9 bases. Sequencing used PBMCs, obtained before TCRalphabeta/CD19-depleted stem cell transplant. The clonotype originates from a girl aged 2 to 10 with Fanconi anemia, due to receive a stem cell transplant. CDR3 sequence reads: CASSYPIGTGQETQYF. The CDR3 DNA follows: TGTGCCAGCAGTTACCCGATCGGGACAGGGCAAGAGACCCAGTACTTC.